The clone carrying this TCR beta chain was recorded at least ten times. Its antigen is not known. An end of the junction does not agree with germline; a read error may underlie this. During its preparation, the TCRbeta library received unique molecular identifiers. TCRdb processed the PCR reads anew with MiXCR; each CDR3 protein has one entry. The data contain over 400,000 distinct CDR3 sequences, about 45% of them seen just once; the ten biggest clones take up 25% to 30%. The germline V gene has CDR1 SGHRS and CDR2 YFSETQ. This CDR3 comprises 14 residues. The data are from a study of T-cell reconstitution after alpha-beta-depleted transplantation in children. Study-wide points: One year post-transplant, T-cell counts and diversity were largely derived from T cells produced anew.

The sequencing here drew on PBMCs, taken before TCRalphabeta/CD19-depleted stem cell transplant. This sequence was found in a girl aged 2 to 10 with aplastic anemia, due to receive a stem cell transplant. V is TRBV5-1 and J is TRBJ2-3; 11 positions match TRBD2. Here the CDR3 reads CASSPGTSGDTQYF. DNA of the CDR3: TGTGCCAGCAGCCCAGGGACTAGCGGAGATACGCAGTATTTT.